This is a list of T cell receptor beta chains from one sample in a study of identical twins. Using its own MiXCR run on the 5' RACE reads, TCRdb lists one record per CDR3 protein. The sample consists of under 400,000 distinct CDR3 sequences, about 10% of them appearing once. Sequenced input: naive T cells sorted from blood. The receptors shown here come from a woman aged 45-65 years in good health. Both conserved end residues are part of each CDR3. Each record gives: clone size, J gene, V gene, CDR3 length, D gene, CDR3 protein, CDR3 DNA. The D gene is left open where the match is weak. Clone size is shown for a subset of rows, as once, few, many or a class of expanded clone.

>few|TRBJ2-3|TRBV24-1|16|TRBD2
CATSEFGAGDTDTQYF
TGTGCCACCAGTGAATTTGGTGCGGGAGATACAGATACGCAGTATTTT
>few|TRBJ2-3|TRBV12-3/TRBV12-4|19|TRBD2
CASSFGTSGRAASTDTQYF
TGTGCCAGCAGTTTCGGGACTAGCGGGAGGGCCGCGAGCACAGATACGCAGTATTTT
>.|TRBJ2-1|TRBV11-3|14|TRBD2
CASSLDGLAKRQFF
TGTGCCAGCAGCTTAGATGGACTAGCGAAAAGACAGTTCTTC
>few|TRBJ2-1|TRBV20-1|15|TRBD1
CSARSGTALYNEQFF
TGCAGTGCTAGATCCGGGACAGCCCTATACAATGAGCAGTTCTTC
>.|TRBJ2-2|TRBV20-1|16|TRBD1
CSARVVGTGNTGELFF
TGCAGTGCTAGAGTCGTTGGGACAGGGAACACCGGGGAGCTGTTTTTT
>.|TRBJ2-7|TRBV27|12|.
CASSSWDTKQYF
TGTGCCAGCAGCAGTTGGGACACCAAGCAGTACTTC
>many|TRBJ1-2|TRBV20-1|14|TRBD1
CSAGRAGGGYGYTF
TGCAGTGCTGGAAGGGCAGGGGGCGGCTATGGCTACACCTTC
>.|TRBJ2-1|TRBV9|14|TRBD2
CASSVGTRSNEQFF
TGTGCCAGCAGCGTAGGGACTAGGTCTAATGAGCAGTTCTTC
>few|TRBJ2-3|TRBV12-3/TRBV12-4|15|TRBD2
CASRPISGRIDTQYF
TGTGCCAGCAGACCAATTAGCGGGAGGATAGATACGCAGTATTTT
>.|TRBJ2-3|TRBV5-6|14|TRBD2
CASRTSRGVDTQYF
TGTGCCAGCAGAACTTCTCGGGGGGTGGATACGCAGTATTTT
>many|TRBJ1-1|TRBV29-1|13|.
CSVFGGGGTEAFF
TGCAGCGTTTTTGGAGGGGGGGGCACTGAAGCTTTCTTT
>few|TRBJ2-7|TRBV6-5|14|.
CASSYQGRGSEQYF
TGTGCCAGCAGTTACCAAGGGAGGGGGAGCGAGCAGTACTTC
>few|TRBJ2-1|TRBV30|13|.
CAWSVGVYNEQFF
TGTGCCTGGAGTGTAGGGGTATACAATGAGCAGTTCTTC
>many|TRBJ2-1|TRBV18|15|TRBD2
CASSPSTSGYNEQFF
TGTGCCAGCTCACCATCTACTAGCGGTTACAATGAGCAGTTCTTC
>many|TRBJ1-1|TRBV29-1|13|TRBD1
CSVMDRVDTEAFF
TGCAGCGTGATGGACAGGGTAGACACTGAAGCTTTCTTT
>.|TRBJ1-5|TRBV6-5|18|TRBD1
CASSPDRDRGYGNQPQHF
TGTGCCAGCAGTCCGGATCGGGACAGGGGTTACGGCAATCAGCCCCAGCATTTT
>.|TRBJ1-5|TRBV5-6|14|.
CASSLRRAHQPQHF
TGTGCCAGCAGCTTGCGCAGGGCTCATCAGCCCCAGCATTTT
>many|TRBJ2-1|TRBV20-1|13|.
CSARAQPQNEQFF
TGCAGTGCTAGGGCCCAACCTCAGAATGAGCAGTTCTTC
>few|TRBJ2-1|TRBV4-1|17|TRBD2
CASSHLTLGGRLDEQFF
TGCGCCAGCAGCCATTTAACCCTTGGCGGGAGGTTGGATGAGCAGTTCTTC
>.|TRBJ2-1|TRBV28|14|.
CASSRLLGENEQFF
TGTGCCAGCAGCAGGCTATTGGGGGAAAATGAGCAGTTCTTC
>.|TRBJ1-1|TRBV10-2|14|.
CASRRGTGNTEAFF
TGCGCCAGCAGAAGAGGGACGGGGAACACTGAAGCTTTCTTT
>.|TRBJ2-1|TRBV7-9|17|TRBD1
CASSPSRDRGSSNEQFF
TGTGCCAGCAGCCCCTCCCGGGACAGGGGCTCCTCCAATGAGCAGTTCTTC
>few|TRBJ2-2|TRBV5-1|14|TRBD1
CASSSQTGAGELFF
TGCGCCAGCAGCTCCCAGACAGGGGCCGGGGAGCTGTTTTTT
>.|TRBJ1-6|TRBV18|16|TRBD1
CASSPFRDRANSPLHF
TGTGCCAGCTCACCATTCCGGGACAGGGCTAACTCACCCCTCCACTTT
>.|TRBJ2-5|TRBV29-1|12|.
CSVGLGTETQYF
TGCAGCGTTGGACTAGGGACTGAGACCCAGTACTTC
>few|TRBJ1-3|TRBV15|14|.
CATTETGAGNTIYF
TGTGCCACCACCGAAACAGGAGCTGGAAACACCATATATTTT
>.|TRBJ2-7|TRBV18|14|TRBD1
CASSPGQAAYEQYF
TGTGCCAGCTCACCGGGACAGGCCGCCTACGAGCAGTACTTC
>.|TRBJ2-2|TRBV9|15|.
CASSVGQGGYGELFF
TGTGCCAGCAGCGTAGGACAGGGAGGTTATGGGGAGCTGTTTTTT
>few|TRBJ1-5|TRBV20-1|14|TRBD1
CSAAGGTPEQPQHF
TGCAGTGCTGCAGGGGGGACCCCAGAGCAGCCCCAGCATTTT
>.|TRBJ2-7|TRBV19|15|.
CASSTPGWSSYEQYF
TGTGCCAGTAGTACCCCGGGGTGGAGCTCCTACGAGCAGTACTTC
>many|TRBJ2-2|TRBV2|13|.
CASLQLATGELFF
TGTGCCAGCCTACAGCTAGCGACCGGGGAGCTGTTTTTT
>.|TRBJ2-1|TRBV6-2/TRBV6-3|15|TRBD2
CASSRSSGFYNEQFF
TGTGCCAGCAGTCGATCTAGCGGATTCTACAATGAGCAGTTCTTC
>few|TRBJ2-1|TRBV6-6|14|TRBD2
CASIRGLAGGEQFF
TGTGCCAGCATAAGAGGACTAGCGGGAGGTGAGCAGTTCTTC
>many|TRBJ2-2|TRBV10-2|13|.
CASSRGNTGELFF
TGCGCCAGCAGTAGGGGGAACACCGGGGAGCTGTTTTTT
>many|TRBJ2-1|TRBV12-3/TRBV12-4|15|.
CASSSGTSFLNEQFF
TGTGCCAGCAGTTCCGGGACCTCATTCCTCAATGAGCAGTTCTTC
>few|TRBJ2-1|TRBV14|14|.
CASSQVVSGNEQFF
TGTGCCAGCAGCCAAGTCGTCAGCGGCAATGAGCAGTTCTTC
>.|TRBJ2-2|TRBV5-1|17|.
CASSLEGGAAFTGELFF
TGCGCCAGCAGCTTGGAAGGCGGGGCAGCTTTCACCGGGGAGCTGTTTTTT
>many|TRBJ2-7|TRBV20-1|13|.
CSARGPGAYEQYF
TGCAGTGCTAGGGGTCCAGGGGCCTACGAGCAGTACTTC
>many|TRBJ2-3|TRBV5-6|15|.
CASSSGTDFTDTQYF
TGTGCCAGCAGCTCCGGGACTGACTTCACAGATACGCAGTATTTT
>few|TRBJ2-5|TRBV29-1|17|TRBD2
CSSSPGGTSGMAETQYF
TGCAGCTCCTCGCCAGGGGGGACTAGCGGGATGGCGGAGACCCAGTACTTC
>many|TRBJ2-7|TRBV10-2|18|.
CASSESGQGHSFSYEQYF
TGCGCCAGCAGTGAGTCAGGCCAGGGCCACTCCTTCTCCTACGAGCAGTACTTC
>few|TRBJ1-6|TRBV3-1|14|.
CASRRDNKNSPLHF
TGTGCCAGCAGACGGGACAACAAAAATTCACCCCTCCACTTT
>.|TRBJ2-1|TRBV6-4|15|TRBD2
CASSGSGGSYNEQFF
TGTGCCAGCAGTGGTTCGGGAGGATCCTACAATGAGCAGTTCTTC
>.|TRBJ1-1|TRBV20-1|13|.
CSAKNAQNTEAFF
TGCAGTGCTAAGAACGCCCAGAACACTGAAGCTTTCTTT
>once|TRBJ2-7|TRBV20-1|13|TRBD2
CSAPTSGTYEQYF
TGCAGTGCGCCGACTAGCGGGACCTACGAGCAGTACTTC
>few|TRBJ2-3|TRBV12-3/TRBV12-4|15|TRBD2
CASRIAGGTPDTQYF
TGTGCCAGCAGAATAGCGGGAGGGACTCCAGATACGCAGTATTTT
>.|TRBJ2-2|TRBV7-2|13|.
CASSPAVVGELFF
TGTGCCAGCAGCCCCGCAGTAGTCGGGGAGCTGTTTTTT
>.|TRBJ2-1|TRBV9|16|TRBD2
CASSVGGGSSYNEQFF
TGTGCCAGCAGCGTAGGGGGCGGGAGCTCCTACAATGAGCAGTTCTTC
>few|TRBJ2-5|TRBV20-1|12|.
CSPRRSGETQYF
TGCAGCCCAAGGCGGAGCGGTGAGACCCAGTACTTC
>.|TRBJ2-7|TRBV27|12|.
CASRGKSGEQYF
TGTGCCAGCAGGGGGAAGTCGGGAGAGCAGTACTTC
>few|TRBJ2-7|TRBV4-2|16|TRBD2
CASSPRTSSGSYEQYF
TGTGCCAGCAGCCCTAGAACGTCTAGCGGTTCCTACGAGCAGTACTTC
>many|TRBJ1-1|TRBV5-5|15|.
CASSVLGWRGPEAFF
TGTGCCAGCAGCGTACTCGGGTGGCGTGGCCCTGAAGCTTTCTTT
>few|TRBJ2-3|TRBV9|14|TRBD1
CASSRDRLTDTQYF
TGTGCCAGCAGCCGGGACAGGCTCACAGATACGCAGTATTTT
>few|TRBJ1-2|TRBV5-6|14|TRBD1
CASTGQGGGYGYTF
TGTGCCAGCACTGGACAGGGTGGTGGCTATGGCTACACCTTC
>few|TRBJ2-1|TRBV27|18|TRBD2
CASPTSGTSGESYNEQFF
TGTGCCAGCCCCACCTCCGGGACTAGCGGAGAGTCCTACAATGAGCAGTTCTTC
>.|TRBJ2-3|TRBV7-9|16|.
CASGTGSSPRTDTQYF
TGTGCCTCCGGGACTGGATCCTCCCCACGCACAGATACGCAGTATTTT